Listed below are T cell receptor beta chains from one sample, sequenced in a study of blood T cell repertoires in COVID-19. TCRdb's copy holds only in-frame clones and misses some; the assay was immunoSEQ multiplex PCR. The sample includes 200,000 or so clones, roughly 80% of them seen just once. The sequenced material came from peripheral blood. The receptors here all came from a man between 60 and 70 years old with active or convalescent COVID-19. Each CDR3 is given with its conserved first and last residue. A D gene is named only where the DNA matches it firmly. Expanded clones get a size class; other rows say once, few or many, or leave the size out.

CDR3 DNA,CDR3 protein,D gene,V gene,J gene,clone size
TGTGCCAGCAGCAAACCGGAGGCAGCTAACTATGGCTACACCTTC,CASSKPEAANYGYTF,NA,TRBV11-2,TRBJ1-2,NA
TGTGCCAGCAGCACCCCTCCTTACACAGATAGCAATCAGCCCCAGCATTTT,CASSTPPYTDSNQPQHF,NA,TRBV2,TRBJ1-5,NA
TGTGCCAGCAGCTCTGTGGCCAGCGGCCACTACAATGAGCAGTTCTTC,CASSSVASGHYNEQFF,NA,TRBV7-2,TRBJ2-1,NA
TGTGCCAGTAGCCCTTGGGGGGGAACAGATACGCAGTATTTT,CASSPWGGTDTQYF,TRBD2,TRBV19,TRBJ2-3,NA
TGCAGCGTTACATTCATGGAGGGATTCACTGAAGCTTTCTTT,CSVTFMEGFTEAFF,NA,TRBV29-1,TRBJ1-1,few
TGTGCCAGTAGTCCTCGACTAGCGGGACTCCAAAAGACCCAGTACTTC,CASSPRLAGLQKTQYF,TRBD2,TRBV19,TRBJ2-5,NA
TGTGCCAGCAGCTTCCCGACATCGCTCTCTGGAAACACCATATATTTT,CASSFPTSLSGNTIYF,NA,TRBV7-9,TRBJ1-3,NA
TGTGCCAGCAAAGGAGGGGCATACTCCTACGAGCAGTACTTC,CASKGGAYSYEQYF,NA,TRBV6-5,TRBJ2-7,NA
TGTGCCATCAGTGCGACAGGGGACCTGGCAGATACGCAGTATTTT,CAISATGDLADTQYF,TRBD1,TRBV10-3,TRBJ2-3,NA
TGTGCCAGCTCCGTCGGGACGGGACTTCACGAGCAGTACTTC,CASSVGTGLHEQYF,NA,TRBV28,TRBJ2-7,NA
TGTGCCAGCAGCGAAGACACAGAGAACTATGGCTACACCTTC,CASSEDTENYGYTF,NA,TRBV7-3,TRBJ1-2,NA
TGTGCCAGCAGCTTAAGAACGGGAGGGCCCCTCGATACGCAGTATTTT,CASSLRTGGPLDTQYF,TRBD2,TRBV13,TRBJ2-3,few
TGTGCCAGCAGCGAGGACGGGAACTACGAGCAGTACTTC,CASSEDGNYEQYF,NA,TRBV9,TRBJ2-7,once
TGTGCCAGCAGTTTTGGGCAGGGCCATGAGCAGTTCTTC,CASSFGQGHEQFF,NA,TRBV6-2/TRBV6-3,TRBJ2-1,NA
TGTGCCACCAGTGTTATCCAGGGTTGGCAGTACTTC,CATSVIQGWQYF,NA,TRBV24-1,TRBJ2-7,NA
TGTGCCAGCAGTTACGGACACTCTCTCTCTGGAAACACCATATATTTT,CASSYGHSLSGNTIYF,NA,TRBV6-5,TRBJ1-3,NA
TGTGCCAGCAGCGCCCCCGGGACTGGGGCGGAGACCCAGTACTTC,CASSAPGTGAETQYF,NA,TRBV7-2,TRBJ2-5,few
TGTGCCAGCAGCTCCGGGACAGGGTCTGGGGCCAACGTCCTGACTTTC,CASSSGTGSGANVLTF,TRBD1,TRBV11-2,TRBJ2-6,NA
TGTGCCAGCAGTTATCGGCCTCCAGGGGCCCGGCCCCAGCATTTT,CASSYRPPGARPQHF,NA,TRBV6-2/TRBV6-3,TRBJ1-5,NA
TGTGCCAGCAGTTACTCAGCGCCGGCCTACGAGCAGTACTTC,CASSYSAPAYEQYF,NA,TRBV6-6,TRBJ2-7,NA
TGTGCCAGCTCACCCTTCGGGACTCCCCTGTTTTTT,CASSPFGTPLFF,NA,TRBV18,TRBJ1-4,NA
TGTGCCAGCAGTCCCCGGGACAGGGGGACCGGGGAGCTGTTTTTT,CASSPRDRGTGELFF,TRBD1,TRBV6-5,TRBJ2-2,NA
TGTGCCAGCAGCTCAGGGTATCTCACGACTTTTGGGGCCAACGTCCTGACTTTC,CASSSGYLTTFGANVLTF,NA,TRBV7-2,TRBJ2-6,NA
TGTGCCAGCAGCTTAGAGTCAGGGGCCCAGCATTTT,CASSLESGAQHF,NA,TRBV7-9,TRBJ1-5,NA
TGTGCCAGCAGTCAGGGACAGGTGAACACTGAAGCTTTCTTT,CASSQGQVNTEAFF,TRBD1,TRBV6-2/TRBV6-3,TRBJ1-1,once
TGTGCCACCAGTCGGACAGATACGCAGTATTTT,CATSRTDTQYF,NA,TRBV24-1,TRBJ2-3,NA
TGTGCCAGCAGCCAAGAAGCATTCACAGATACGCAGTATTTT,CASSQEAFTDTQYF,NA,TRBV4-2,TRBJ2-3,NA
TGTGCCATCAGTGAGTCGGACAGGGGGGCTTCAAGCAATCAGCCCCAGCATTTT,CAISESDRGASSNQPQHF,TRBD1,TRBV10-3,TRBJ1-5,NA
TGTGCCAGTAGACGGGGGGCAAGGGATGAGCAGTTCTTC,CASRRGARDEQFF,NA,TRBV19,TRBJ2-1,NA
TGTGCCAGCAGTGAAGCCTTGGGAGGGGTTGGATATGGCTACACCTTC,CASSEALGGVGYGYTF,NA,TRBV6-1,TRBJ1-2,NA
TGTGCCAGCACCGAACTTGAGGGGACAGGGTTGTACGAGCAGTACTTC,CASTELEGTGLYEQYF,TRBD1,TRBV28,TRBJ2-7,once
TGTGCCAGCAGCTTACGTATTCCGGCCAAGGGGACCGGGGAGCTGTTTTTT,CASSLRIPAKGTGELFF,NA,TRBV11-2,TRBJ2-2,NA
TGTGCCAGCAGTTCGGGGGCGGGAGGTTTCACCGGGGAGCTGTTTTTT,CASSSGAGGFTGELFF,TRBD2,TRBV6-2/TRBV6-3,TRBJ2-2,NA
TGTGCCAGCAGTCCTACCCAGGACGGGATCTACGAGCAGTACTTC,CASSPTQDGIYEQYF,NA,TRBV28,TRBJ2-7,NA
TGCAGCGTTGTGGCGGGCTCCGCTCGGGACACCGGGGAGCTGTTTTTT,CSVVAGSARDTGELFF,NA,TRBV29-1,TRBJ2-2,few
TGTGCCAGCAGTTATAGCGGGAGGTCCCCCTACGAGCAGTACTTC,CASSYSGRSPYEQYF,TRBD2,TRBV28,TRBJ2-7,NA
TGCGCCAGCAGTCCGAGCGGGGGTAATGAGCAGTTCTTC,CASSPSGGNEQFF,TRBD2,TRBV4-3,TRBJ2-1,NA
TGTGCCAGCAGTTACGTGTTCGGGACTGCTAATGAAAAACTGTTTTTT,CASSYVFGTANEKLFF,NA,TRBV6-5,TRBJ1-4,NA
TGTGCCAGCAGTCGGAAGACAGGGGCCCCAACTGAAGCTTTCTTT,CASSRKTGAPTEAFF,TRBD1,TRBV5-4,TRBJ1-1,few
TGTGCCAGCAGTTCCGAACGAGCGTCTGGTAACACTGAAGCTTTCTTT,CASSSERASGNTEAFF,NA,TRBV6-5,TRBJ1-1,NA
TGTGCCAGCAGTGGCAGGGGAAGCGGGGAGCTGTTTTTT,CASSGRGSGELFF,NA,TRBV2,TRBJ2-2,few
TGTGCCACCCAAAGGGGGGGCGATCAGCCCCAGCATTTT,CATQRGGDQPQHF,NA,TRBV2,TRBJ1-5,NA